Sequencing of this T cell receptor (beta chain) was carried out in a study of T cell changes during pregnancy in multiple sclerosis. Generated by immunoSEQ multiplex PCR, the TCRdb table keeps only in-frame clones and is missing some. The sample carries tens of thousands of clones, approximately 93% recorded once. Germline CDR1 reads KGHSH; CDR2 reads LQKENI. V lost 4 bases to trimming and J lost 4 bases; unmatched junction nucleotides: 10. The CDR3 covers 16 residues. The sequencing here drew on CD4+ T cells from peripheral blood mononuclear cells, taken in the first trimester of pregnancy. The chain recombines TRBV18 with TRBJ1-2; 9 nucleotides agree with TRBD1. This clonotype was sampled from a female donor with multiple sclerosis, enrolled in a pregnancy study. The CDR3 reads CASSRPGTGPIYGYTF. The CDR3 DNA sequence: TGTGCCAGCTCACGGCCCGGGACAGGGCCGATCTATGGCTACACCTTC.